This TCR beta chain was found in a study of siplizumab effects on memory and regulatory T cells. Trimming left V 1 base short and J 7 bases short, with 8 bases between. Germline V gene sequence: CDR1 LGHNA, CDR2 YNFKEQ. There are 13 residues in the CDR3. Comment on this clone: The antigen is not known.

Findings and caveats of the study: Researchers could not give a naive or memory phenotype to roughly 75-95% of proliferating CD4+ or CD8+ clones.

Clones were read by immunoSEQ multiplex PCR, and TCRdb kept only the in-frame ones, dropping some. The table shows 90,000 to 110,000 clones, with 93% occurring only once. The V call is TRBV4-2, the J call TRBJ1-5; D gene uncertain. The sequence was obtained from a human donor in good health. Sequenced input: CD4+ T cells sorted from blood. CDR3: CASSQGGVQPQHF. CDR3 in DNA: TGTGCCAGCAGCCAAGGCGGGGTGCAGCCCCAGCATTTT.